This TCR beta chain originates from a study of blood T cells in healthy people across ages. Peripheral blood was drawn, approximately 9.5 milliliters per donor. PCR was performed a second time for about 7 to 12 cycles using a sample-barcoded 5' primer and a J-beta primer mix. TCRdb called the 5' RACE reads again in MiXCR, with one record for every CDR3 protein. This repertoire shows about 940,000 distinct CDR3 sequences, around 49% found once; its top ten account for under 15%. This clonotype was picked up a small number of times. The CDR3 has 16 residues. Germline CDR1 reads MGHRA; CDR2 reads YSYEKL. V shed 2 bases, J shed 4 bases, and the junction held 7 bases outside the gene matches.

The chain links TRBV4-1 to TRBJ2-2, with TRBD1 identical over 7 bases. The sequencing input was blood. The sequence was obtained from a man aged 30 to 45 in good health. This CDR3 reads CASSQTTGTATGELFF. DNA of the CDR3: TGCGCCAGCAGCCAAACAACCGGGACAGCCACCGGGGAGCTGTTTTTT.